This T cell receptor (beta chain) was sequenced in a study of PD-L1 blockade in urothelial cancer. Study as a whole: Researchers looked at the blood 3 weeks (second dose) and 6 weeks after treatment began.

TCRdb's table, derived via immunoSEQ multiplex PCR, lists solely in-frame clones and lacks some. Of approximately 52,000 clones listed, roughly 75% were seen once; the top ten hold about 4.1%. This clone came up a few times. Stated time point: pretreatment peripheral blood. Losses at the gene ends were 0 bases for V and 7 bases for J; bases not matched to a gene: 14. The length of the CDR3 is 18 residues. Per germline, CDR1 MGHRA and CDR2 YSYEKL. This receptor was taken from a man between 70 and 80 years old with urothelial cancer. Here the sequenced sample was PBMCs, taken around atezolizumab (anti-PD-L1) treatment. The rearrangement uses TRBV4-1 and TRBJ2-1; 8 bases are a match to TRBD2. CDR3 amino acids: CASSQEDSRVTSANEQFF. The CDR3 DNA reads TGCGCCAGCAGCCAAGAAGATTCCCGGGTGACTAGCGCAAATGAGCAGTTCTTC.